This TCR beta chain came from a study of graft-versus-host responses after intestinal transplantation. This clone was seen a single time. The antigen is unknown. The table came from immunoSEQ multiplex PCR; TCRdb's copy has only in-frame clones and leaves some out. The sample has approximately 93,000 clones; around 93% are singletons. Regarding the study as a whole: Elevated graft-versus-host to host-versus-graft clonal ratios in allografts were recorded for patients with graft-donor T cell macrochimerism.

The CDR3 is 14 amino acids. The V and J ends lost 2 bases and 8 bases respectively, with 13 bases between them. CDR1 and CDR2 (germline): SGHVS, FNYEAQ. The sequence came from a human donor who was the organ donor for an intestinal transplant. The rearrangement joins TRBV7-6 to TRBJ2-1, with TRBD1 as a possible D gene (5 bases). The specimen comprised unstimulated CD8+ T cells sorted from spleen or lymph node cells, sampled before transplant. The CDR3 DNA reads as TGTGCCAGCAGCTTAACCCAGGGATTCGATGAGCAGTTCTTC. It encodes CASSLTQGFDEQFF. Supplemented by reference TRBV7-6 and TRBJ2-1, the full variable domain reads GAGVSQSPRYKVTKRGQDVALRCDPISGHVSLYWYRQALGQGPEFLTYFNYEAQQDKSGLPNDRFSAERPEGSISTLTIQRTEQRDSAMYRCASSLTQGFDEQFFGPGTRLTVL.